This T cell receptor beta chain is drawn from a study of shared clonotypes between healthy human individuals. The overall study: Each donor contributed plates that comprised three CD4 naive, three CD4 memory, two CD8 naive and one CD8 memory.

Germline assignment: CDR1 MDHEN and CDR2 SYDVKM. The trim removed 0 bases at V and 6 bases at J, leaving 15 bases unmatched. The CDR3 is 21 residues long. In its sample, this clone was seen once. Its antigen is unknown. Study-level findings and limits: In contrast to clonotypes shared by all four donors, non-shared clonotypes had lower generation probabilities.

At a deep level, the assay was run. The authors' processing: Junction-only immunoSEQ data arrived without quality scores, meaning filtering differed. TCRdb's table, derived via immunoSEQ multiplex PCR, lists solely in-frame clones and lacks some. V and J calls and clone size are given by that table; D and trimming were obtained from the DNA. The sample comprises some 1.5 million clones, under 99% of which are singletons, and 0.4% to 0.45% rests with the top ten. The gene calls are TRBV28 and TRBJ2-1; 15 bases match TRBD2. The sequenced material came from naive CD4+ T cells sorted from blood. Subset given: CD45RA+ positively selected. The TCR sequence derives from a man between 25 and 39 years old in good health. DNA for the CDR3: TGTGCCAGCAGTTTATGGACTGCGGGACTAGCGGGAGGAACCAGACCCAATGAGCAGTTCTTC. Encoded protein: CASSLWTAGLAGGTRPNEQFF.